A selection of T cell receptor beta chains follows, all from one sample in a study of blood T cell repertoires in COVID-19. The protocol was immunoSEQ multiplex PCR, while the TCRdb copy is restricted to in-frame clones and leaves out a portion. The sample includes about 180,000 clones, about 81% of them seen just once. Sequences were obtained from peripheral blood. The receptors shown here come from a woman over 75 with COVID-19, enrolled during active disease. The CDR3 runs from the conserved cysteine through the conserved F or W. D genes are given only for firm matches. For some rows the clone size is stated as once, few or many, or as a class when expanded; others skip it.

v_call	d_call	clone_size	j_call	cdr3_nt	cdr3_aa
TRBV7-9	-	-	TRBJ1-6	TGTGCCAGCAGCTTAGACAGGTGGGATTCACCCCTCCACTTT	CASSLDRWDSPLHF
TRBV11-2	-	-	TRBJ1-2	TGTGCCAGCAGCTTAGATCGGTGGTCAGGGGCTAACTATGGCTACACCTTC	CASSLDRWSGANYGYTF
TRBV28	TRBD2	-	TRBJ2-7	TGTGCCAGCAGTTTAGACCCCCCGGGAGGGCCTATGGGCGAGCAGTACTTC	CASSLDPPGGPMGEQYF
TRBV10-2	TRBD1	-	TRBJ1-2	TGCGCCAGCAGTGAGTGGTGGACAGGGGCCCTCACCTTC	CASSEWWTGALTF
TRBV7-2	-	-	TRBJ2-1	TGTGCCAGCAGCTTATGGGGACTTCCGGCTGAGCAGTTCTTC	CASSLWGLPAEQFF
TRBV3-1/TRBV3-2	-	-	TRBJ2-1	TGTGCCAGCAGCCAAGCAGGGCACAATGAGCAGTTCTTC	CASSQAGHNEQFF
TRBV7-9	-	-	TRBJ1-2	TGTGCCAGCAGCTTAGCGGCCCGCTTGGGGAGGGACTATGGCTACACCTTC	CASSLAARLGRDYGYTF
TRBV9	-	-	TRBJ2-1	TGTGCCAGCAGCGTAGCGGCTAGCCCCTACAATGAGCAGTTCTTC	CASSVAASPYNEQFF
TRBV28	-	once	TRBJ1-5	TGTGCCAGCAGTCCCAGAAGGGCGGGGCAGCCCCAGCATTTT	CASSPRRAGQPQHF
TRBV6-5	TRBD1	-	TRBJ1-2	TGTGCCAGCACGAGGGGGCCTGGGGGCTACACCTTC	CASTRGPGGYTF
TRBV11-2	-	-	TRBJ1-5	TGTGCCAGCAGCTCCCCAGGGGTTCAGCCCCAGCATTTT	CASSSPGVQPQHF
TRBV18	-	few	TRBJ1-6	TGTGCCAGCTCATCGGTGCAGCAGGGTTCGGGCAATTCACCCCTCCACTTT	CASSSVQQGSGNSPLHF
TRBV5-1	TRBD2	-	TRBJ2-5	TGCGCCAGCAGCTTAGCGGGGAGGGAGACCCAGTACTTC	CASSLAGRETQYF
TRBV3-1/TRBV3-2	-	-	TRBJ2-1	TGTGCCAGCAGCCAAGATCTTCGGGTAATAAGCTCCTACAATGAGCAGTTCTTC	CASSQDLRVISSYNEQFF
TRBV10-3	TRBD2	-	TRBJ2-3	TGTGCCATCAGTGACCCTGGACTAGCGAGCACCTACACAGATACGCAGTATTTT	CAISDPGLASTYTDTQYF
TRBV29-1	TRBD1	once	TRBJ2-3	TGCAGCGTTCGACAGGGGGCGGATACGCAGTATTTT	CSVRQGADTQYF
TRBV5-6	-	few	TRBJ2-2	TGTGCCAGCAGCTTTTACGGGGAGCTGTTTTTT	CASSFYGELFF
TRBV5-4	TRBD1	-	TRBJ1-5	TGTGCCAGCAGCTTGGCAGGGGGCGATCAGCCCCAGCATTTT	CASSLAGGDQPQHF
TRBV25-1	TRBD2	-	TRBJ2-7	TGTGCCAGCAGCCCCTGGCCGAGCGGGAGACCTCTCTACGAGCAGTACTTC	CASSPWPSGRPLYEQYF
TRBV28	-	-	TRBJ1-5	TGTGCCAGCAGTTATGTCGGAGCGAGGCCCCAGCATTTT	CASSYVGARPQHF
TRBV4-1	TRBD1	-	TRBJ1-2	TGCGCCAGCAGCCAAATCACGGGACAGGGAGACTATGGCTACACCTTC	CASSQITGQGDYGYTF
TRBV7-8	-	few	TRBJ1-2	TGTGCCAGCAGCTTAGGAGGTCGAAGCTACAGGGACTATGGCTACACCTTC	CASSLGGRSYRDYGYTF